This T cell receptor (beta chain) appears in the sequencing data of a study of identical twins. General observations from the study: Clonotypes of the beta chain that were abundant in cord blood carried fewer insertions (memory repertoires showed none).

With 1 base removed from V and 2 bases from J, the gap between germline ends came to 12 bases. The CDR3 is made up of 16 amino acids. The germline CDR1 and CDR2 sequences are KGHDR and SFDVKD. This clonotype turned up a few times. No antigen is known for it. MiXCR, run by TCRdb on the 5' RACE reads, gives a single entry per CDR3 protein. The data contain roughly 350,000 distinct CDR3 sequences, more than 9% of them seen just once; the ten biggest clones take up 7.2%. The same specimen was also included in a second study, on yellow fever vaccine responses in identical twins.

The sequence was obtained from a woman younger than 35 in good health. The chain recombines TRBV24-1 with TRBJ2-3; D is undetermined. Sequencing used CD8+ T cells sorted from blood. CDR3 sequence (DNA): TGTGCCACCAGTGATTTTAGGGCAGGACCCACAGATACGCAGTATTTT. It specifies CATSDFRAGPTDTQYF.